The 5 T cell receptor beta chains listed next were all sequenced from one sample in a study of lymphopenia after photon versus proton radiotherapy. Assay: immunoSEQ multiplex PCR; the TCRdb copy retains only in-frame clones and omits some. The data contain approximately 30,000 clones, around 83% of them seen just once; the ten biggest clones take up more than 3%. Sequenced here: peripheral blood, sampled from a patient treated with photon-based radiotherapy. Receptors originate from a woman aged 45-59 years with pancreatic cancer.

V gene TRBV5-1 combines with J gene TRBJ2-1; 9 nucleotides agree with TRBD1. J was trimmed by 9 bases and V by 1 base; bases with no gene match: 5. In germline, CDR1 is SGHRS, CDR2 YFSETQ. CDR3 length: 14 residues. CDR3: CASSLTGGLVEQFF. In DNA, the CDR3 is TGCGCCAGCAGCTTGACAGGGGGCTTAGTTGAGCAGTTCTTC.

DNA of the CDR3: TGCAGTGCCCCCACTACGACCGAGCAGTACTTC. This gives the protein CSAPTTTEQYF. The chain joins TRBV20-1 to TRBJ2-7; D not certain. CDR1 is DFQATT and CDR2 is SNEGSKA in the germline V gene (reference sequence). Trimming cost V 6 bases and J 6 bases, with 12 bases left between them. The CDR3 is 11 residues long.

The chain recombines TRBV6-1 with TRBJ2-7; 7 bases fit TRBD1. The CDR3 is made up of 16 amino acids. From germline, CDR1 is MNHNS and CDR2 SASEGT. J gave up 2 bases and V 4 bases, and 11 bases lay outside the gene matches. The chain's CDR3 is CASSVEQGGGTYEQYF. The CDR3 coding sequence is TGTGCCAGCAGTGTCGAACAAGGGGGCGGAACCTACGAGCAGTACTTC.

The chain has TRBV5-6 and TRBJ2-7; 12 nucleotides agree with TRBD2. Germline V gives CDR1 SGHDT, CDR2 YYEEEE. V shed 1 base, J shed 0 bases, and the junction held 5 bases outside the gene matches. CDR3 size: 17 residues. The CDR3 sequence: CASSLTSGRTSSYEQYF. In DNA, the CDR3 is TGTGCCAGCAGCTTGACTAGCGGGAGGACTAGCTCCTACGAGCAGTACTTC. The full variable domain, rest sourced from reference TRBV5-6 and TRBJ2-7, is DAGVTQSPTHLIKTRGQQVTLRCSPKSGHDTVSWYQQALGQGPQFIFQYYEEEERQRGNFPDRFSGHQFPNYSSELNVNALLLGDSALYLCASSLTSGRTSSYEQYFGPGTRLTVT.

The J gene is TRBJ2-3, the V gene TRBV19; D is uncertain. Germline V gene sequence: CDR1 LNHDA, CDR2 SQIVND (reference sequence). V lost 5 bases, J lost 2 bases, and 11 bases lay in between. The CDR3 covers 14 residues. The CDR3 DNA reads as TGTGCCAGTAGTCTGTTCGGATCCACAGATACGCAGTATTTT. Its translation is CASSLFGSTDTQYF.